This T cell receptor beta chain was captured by sequencing in a study of molecular identifiers for immune sequencing clone quantification. Germline V lookup: CDR1 SGHTA, CDR2 FQGNSA. This CDR3 comprises 14 residues. Between the trimmed V and J ends, which lost 10 bases and 4 bases, there was a span of 18 bases. TCRdb reanalysed the PCR reads using MiXCR and keeps one entry per CDR3 protein. The table has approximately 590,000 distinct CDR3 sequences, 25% seen once. This clonotype has ten or more counts. Sorted naive CD8 T cells, about 17,000 to 1,000,000, were sequenced from 10%, 30% or 50% RNA. Sequencing was done on a sample of naive CD8+ T cells from blood, with Jurkat cell RNA spiked in. The subset is: FACS-sorted CD8+CD4-CCR7+CD45RA+ naive T cells. The TCR was taken from a human donor in good health. Some libraries in this study had Jurkat cell RNA spiked in. V gene TRBV7-2 combines with J gene TRBJ2-3; D is ambiguous. CDR3 DNA: TGTGCCACCAACACCTTTACGGCGGCAGATACGCAGTATTTT. This codes for CATNTFTAADTQYF.